This T cell receptor (beta chain) was identified during a study of blood T cell repertoires in COVID-19. The protocol was immunoSEQ multiplex PCR, while the TCRdb copy is restricted to in-frame clones and leaves out a portion. The table has approximately 110,000 clones, roughly 86% seen once. This clonotype was sampled from a man aged 40-49 years with acute or convalescent COVID-19. Material: peripheral blood.

CDR3 bases: TGTGCCAGCAGCGTAGCGGCAGGGGTGGACGAGCAGTACTTC. It is translated as CASSVAAGVDEQYF. The rearrangement joins TRBV9 to TRBJ2-7; maybe TRBD1 (6 bases). Between the trimmed V and J ends, which lost 0 bases and 5 bases, there was a span of 12 bases. The germline V gene has CDR1 SGDLS and CDR2 YYNGEE. This CDR3 is 14 amino acids long.